The present T cell receptor (beta chain) was sequenced within a study of radiotherapy plus CTLA-4 blockade in lung cancer. Study-level background: Disease control was achieved by less than 40% of patients, and objective responses by over 15%. Study-level findings and limits: Radiotherapy with ipilimumab was followed by blood expansion of tumor-derived clones. Early blood T cell clone dynamics reportedly forecast response best, with interferon-beta.

The repertoire was sequenced with immunoSEQ multiplex PCR; TCRdb's copy has only in-frame clones and lacks some. The profile shows about 59,000 clones, around three quarters of them singletons. The CDR3 runs to 11 residues. Trimming took off 3 bases at V and 9 bases at J, with 9 bases between the two ends. Germline CDR1 reads MDHEN; CDR2 reads SYDVKM. Concerning this clone itself: Its antigen is unidentified.

Sample: peripheral blood, taken from a patient treated with radiotherapy plus ipilimumab. V usage is TRBV28 and J usage is TRBJ2-7, with D perhaps matching TRBD2 (6 bases). The clonotype originates from a human donor with non-small cell lung cancer whose response to radiotherapy plus ipilimumab could not be evaluated. The CDR3, as DNA: TGTGCCAGCAGTTTCATGCGGGGGCAGTACTTC. Translated, it gives CASSFMRGQYF.